One and the same sample provided the 3 T cell receptor beta chains below, sequenced in a study of a mutant IDH1 vaccine in newly diagnosed glioma. Specified time point: baseline, week 1 (first vaccination visit). Treatment noted: pre-vaccination baseline after standard-of-care therapy. Sequencing used immunoSEQ multiplex PCR; TCRdb keeps in-frame clones, though not all of them. The data show roughly 86,000 clones, about 80% seen once. The sample consisted of PBMCs, taken from a glioma patient treated with radiotherapy, temozolomide or both. All receptors come from a man aged 40-50 years with glioma.

This chain joins TRBV10-3 and TRBJ1-2; TRBD1 aligns across 7 bases. This CDR3 comprises 16 residues. V was clipped by 0 bases and J by 0 bases; unmatched bases: 4. Germline CDR1 and CDR2: ENHRY and SYGVKD. The CDR3 protein is CAISESRGLANYGYTF. In nucleotides, the CDR3 is TGTGCCATCAGTGAGTCGAGGGGGCTCGCTAACTATGGCTACACCTTC.

This chain uses TRBV13 with TRBJ2-5; 11 bases map to TRBD2. The V gene's germline CDR1 is PRHDT and CDR2 FYEKMQ (reference sequence). The CDR3 loop spans 16 amino acids. J lost 4 bases, V lost 5 bases, and 9 bases had no gene match. Written as DNA, the CDR3 is TGTGCCAGCAGCACCCGACTAGCGGGAATTGTAGAGACCCAGTACTTC. It codes for CASSTRLAGIVETQYF.

V gene TRBV30 combines with J gene TRBJ1-4; no reliable D call. V lost 3 bases and J lost 0, with 5 bases in between. Germline CDR1 reads GTSNPN; CDR2 reads SVGIG (reference sequence). The CDR3 sequence is 13 residues long. CDR3 bases: TGTGCCTGGAGCCTTGCAACTAATGAAAAACTGTTTTTT. It is translated as CAWSLATNEKLFF.